The T cell receptor beta chain described here comes from a study of CD8 T cells in Susac syndrome. In regard to this clonotype: Its antigen is as yet unknown.

Findings and limits, study-wide: In total CD8+ repertoires, sixteen Susac-specific public clones were detected, and CD8+ TEMRA repertoires contained four to six. The study admitted that it had a relatively small number of individuals in its TCR sequencing and HLA analysis.

RNA, at roughly 0.45 to 1 ug, was reverse transcribed with random hexamers. One entry per CDR3 protein results from TCRdb running MiXCR on the immunoSEQ multiplex PCR reads. The sample shows about 190,000 distinct CDR3 sequences, just under 95% of them seen only once. Trimming took 5 bases from V and 5 from J, leaving 12 bases between them. CDR3 size: 13 residues. Germline assignment: CDR1 SGHTA and CDR2 FQGTGA. The chain has TRBV7-3 and TRBJ2-5; a possible D gene is TRBD2 (6 bases). The sequence came from a human donor with Susac syndrome. The sequencing input was CD8+ T cells from PBMCs. DNA for the CDR3: TGTGCCAGCAGCCCCAATGGGAGGGAGACCCAGTACTTC. Encoded protein: CASSPNGRETQYF.